The next 27 T cell receptor beta chains were all read from a single sample in a study of cytomegalovirus exposure and HLA in healthy donors. Use of 60 Vbeta and 13 Jbeta primers characterized the PCR. Sequencing was performed with immunoSEQ multiplex PCR; in TCRdb, only in-frame clones are kept and a portion is missing. The sample yields roughly 180,000 clones, roughly 85% seen once. Source material: PBMCs. The receptors stem from a man in his fifties in good health and CMV-seropositive.

The chain carries TRBV4-3 and TRBJ1-2; D might be TRBD1 (5 bases). The CDR3 covers 16 residues. Trimming shortened V by 0 bases and J by 7 bases, and 18 bases separated the two germline ends. Germline lookup yields CDR1 LGHNA and CDR2 YSLEER. The CDR3 reads CASSQDGARVTAGYTF. The DNA for the CDR3 is TGCGCCAGCAGCCAAGATGGGGCCAGGGTGACCGCTGGCTACACCTTC.

The chain has TRBV4-1 and TRBJ2-5; 8 bases fit TRBD2. The J call may be in error: the DNA end matches TRBJ2-7 better. This CDR3 has 17 amino acids. The germline CDR1 and CDR2 sequences are MGHRA and YSYEKL. The DNA of the CDR3 is TGCGCCAGCAGCCACGCCATGGGGCGGCGGGGGGCCTACGAGCAGTACTTC. Amino acid sequence: CASSHAMGRRGAYEQYF.

The V gene is TRBV2, the J gene TRBJ1-4, with 8 bases aligning to TRBD1. This CDR3 is built from 15 residues. The ends lost 6 bases at V and 4 bases at J; junction bases unmatched: 7. Germline V gene lookup returns CDR1 SNHLY and CDR2 FYNNEI. The CDR3: CASRPQGAGNEKLFF. The CDR3 DNA sequence: TGTGCCAGCAGACCTCAGGGGGCGGGTAATGAAAAACTGTTTTTT.

V gene TRBV4-2 combines with J gene TRBJ1-5; TRBD1 matches 7 bases. Looked up from germline, CDR1 is LGHNA and CDR2 is YNFKEQ. The CDR3 extends over 15 amino acids. The J segment lost 5 bases and the V segment lost 3 bases, leaving 7 bases of the junction unmatched. CDR3 amino acids: CASSHLDRDDQPQHF. The CDR3, as DNA: TGTGCCAGCAGCCATCTAGACAGGGACGATCAGCCCCAGCATTTT.

The rearrangement uses TRBV7-2 and TRBJ2-1; tentative D call: TRBD2 (6 bases). The length of the CDR3 is 13 residues. CDR1 SGHTA and CDR2 FQGNSA come from the germline V gene. Trimming took 5 bases from V and 7 from J, leaving 12 bases between them. The chain's CDR3 is CASSGGTANEQFF. The DNA of the CDR3 is TGTGCCAGCAGCGGCGGGACCGCAAATGAGCAGTTCTTC.

The rearrangement joins TRBV7-7 to TRBJ2-7; 11 nucleotides match TRBD2. V was pared by 6 bases and J by 6 bases, with 7 bases of the junction left unmatched. The CDR3 runs to 14 residues. Germline V gene lookup returns CDR1 SSHAT and CDR2 FNYEAQ (reference sequence). The CDR3 region is CASSLTGTSGEQYF. Written as DNA, the CDR3 is TGTGCCAGCAGTCTTACCGGGACTAGCGGCGAGCAGTACTTC.

The genes are TRBV7-2 and TRBJ1-1; no clear D. This CDR3 comprises 17 residues. With 2 bases removed from V and 4 bases from J, the gap between germline ends came to 20 bases. The germline CDR1 and CDR2 sequences are SGHTA and FQGNSA. CDR3 sequence: CASSLTRVARVGTEAFF. CDR3 DNA: TGTGCCAGCAGCTTAACTCGGGTGGCTCGGGTTGGCACTGAAGCTTTCTTT. The entire variable domain, with the rest obtained from reference TRBV7-2 and TRBJ1-1, is as follows: GAGVSQSPSNKVTEKGKDVELRCDPISGHTALYWYRQSLGQGLEFLIYFQGNSAPDKSGLPSDRFSAERTGGSVSTLTIQRTQQEDSAVYLCASSLTRVARVGTEAFFGQGTRLTVV.

The gene calls are TRBV19 and TRBJ2-5; a weak D match, TRBD2 (7 bases). V was cut by 8 bases and J by 4 bases, with 17 bases left in between. Germline V gene sequence: CDR1 LNHDA, CDR2 SQIVND (reference sequence). The CDR3 is 14 residues long. CDR3 in DNA: TGTGCCAGTCGAGAGGGGGGGCGGGGAGAGACCCAGTACTTC. This codes for CASREGGRGETQYF.

The rearrangement uses TRBV2 and TRBJ1-5; maybe TRBD1 (6 bases). Trimming pared 2 bases from V and 3 bases from J, leaving 11 bases between. CDR1 is SNHLY, CDR2 FYNNEI, per germline. This CDR3 is built from 15 residues. CDR3 residues: CASSEPTGNNQPQHF. CDR3 DNA sequence: TGTGCCAGCAGTGAACCGACAGGTAACAATCAGCCCCAGCATTTT. The full variable domain, its missing parts supplied by reference TRBV2 and TRBJ1-5, is EPEVTQTPSHQVTQMGQEVILRCVPISNHLYFYWYRQILGQKVEFLVSFYNNEISEKSEIFDDQFSVERPDGSNFTLKIRSTKLEDSAMYFCASSEPTGNNQPQHFGDGTRLSIL.

The chain recombines TRBV7-9 with TRBJ1-2; TRBD1 might be the D (6 bases). CDR3 length: 12 residues. V was cut by 5 bases and J by 8 bases, with 12 bases left in between. Germline CDR1 and CDR2: SEHNR and FQNEAQ (reference sequence). The CDR3 nucleotides are TGTGCCAGCAGCGCTACGCAGGGGGGCTACACCTTC. This encodes CASSATQGGYTF.

In this sample, this clone turned up once. This chain joins TRBV6-1 and TRBJ1-4, with 7 nucleotides matching TRBD1. Trimming removed 4 bases from V and 5 bases from J; junction bases left unmatched: 4. CDR1 MNHNS and CDR2 SASEGT come from the germline V gene. This CDR3 has 14 amino acids. CDR3 region: CASSATGVNEKLFF. The CDR3 DNA is TGTGCCAGCAGTGCTACAGGGGTAAATGAAAAACTGTTTTTT.

The gene calls are TRBV4-1 and TRBJ2-3; no firm D call. V lost 4 bases to trimming and J lost 0 bases, with 14 bases between them. The germline gives CDR1 MGHRA, CDR2 YSYEKL. The CDR3 has 16 residues. CDR3 coding DNA: TGCGCCAGCAGCCCCTATCACTCGCCAAGCACAGATACGCAGTATTTT. It specifies CASSPYHSPSTDTQYF.

This sequence joins TRBV2 and TRBJ1-2, with 7 bases matching TRBD1. CDR3 size: 13 residues. In germline, CDR1 is SNHLY, CDR2 FYNNEI. V lost 8 bases and J lost 6; bases outside the gene matches: 9. The CDR3 bases are TGTGCCAGCGATAAGGGGGCTAATAATGGCTACACCTTC. This encodes CASDKGANNGYTF.

The chain joins TRBV27 to TRBJ2-2; tentatively, D is TRBD2 (7 bases). The CDR3 is made up of 15 amino acids. V was pared by 2 bases and J by 4 bases, with 11 bases between. Germline V gives CDR1 MNHEY, CDR2 SMNVEV (reference sequence). The CDR3 region has the DNA TGTGCCAGCAGTTTAGGGGGGGCACCCACCGGGGAGCTGTTTTTT. It yields the protein CASSLGGAPTGELFF.

This clone has just a few counts. The chain links TRBV6-5 to TRBJ1-1; D gene uncertain. Looked up from germline, CDR1 is MNHEY and CDR2 is SVGAGI. This CDR3 comprises 14 residues. The ends were cut back, 6 bases at V and 1 base at J, with 12 bases in the middle. CDR3 sequence: CASRVENWNTEAFF. The DNA for the CDR3 is TGTGCCAGCAGAGTAGAAAATTGGAACACTGAAGCTTTCTTT.

V gene TRBV7-9 combines with J gene TRBJ2-7, with D possibly TRBD2 on 7 matching bases. With 5 bases removed from V and 1 base from J, the gap between germline ends came to 18 bases. This CDR3 spans 16 amino acids. Germline CDR1 is SEHNR and CDR2 is FQNEAQ (reference sequence). This CDR3 is CASSANRGGRSYEQYF. In DNA, the CDR3 is TGTGCCAGCAGCGCAAATAGGGGGGGCCGGTCCTACGAGCAGTACTTC.

The rearrangement uses TRBV6-5 and TRBJ2-3; the D gene is possibly TRBD2 (6 bases). Germline V gives CDR1 MNHEY, CDR2 SVGAGI. Trimming took off 6 bases at V and 4 bases at J, with 14 bases between the two ends. The CDR3 runs to 14 residues. The CDR3 DNA reads TGTGCCAGCAGCCTCCTGGGGGGTGCAGATACGCAGTATTTT. Amino acid sequence: CASSLLGGADTQYF.

The genes are TRBV6-1 and TRBJ2-3; TRBD1 agrees at 7 bases. Germline assignment: CDR1 MNHNS and CDR2 SASEGT. Trimming took 8 bases from V and 6 from J; bases not matched to a gene: 11. The CDR3 length is 14 residues. The CDR3 is CASGERGRSDTQYF. The CDR3 region has the DNA TGTGCCAGCGGGGAGAGGGGGCGATCGGATACGCAGTATTTT.

The genes are TRBV11-3 and TRBJ2-4, with 8 bases aligning to TRBD2. Germline assignment: CDR1 SGHNT and CDR2 YENEEA. V was clipped by 1 base and J by 10 bases; unmatched bases: 12. This CDR3 contains 16 residues. CDR3 bases: TGTGCCAGCAGCTTAGGGGGGGCAGAGGGCGGGGGGATTCAGTACTTC. Translated: CASSLGGAEGGGIQYF.

This clone was seen only once. V gene TRBV11-2 combines with J gene TRBJ2-3; 8 positions agree with TRBD1. This CDR3 is built from 16 residues. J was trimmed by 3 bases and V by 2 bases; bases with no gene match: 7. The germline V gene encodes CDR1 SGHAT and CDR2 FQNNGV. The CDR3 sequence is CASSLHGQGLTDTQYF. CDR3 sequence (DNA): TGTGCCAGCAGCTTACATGGACAGGGACTGACAGATACGCAGTATTTT.

J is TRBJ1-6 and V is TRBV6-1; 7 bases map to TRBD1. The trim removed 3 bases at V and 7 bases at J, leaving 6 bases unmatched. Germline CDR1 reads MNHNS; CDR2 reads SASEGT. This CDR3 spans 15 amino acids. CDR3 in DNA: TGTGCCAGCAGTGAGTCGGGACAGCTGAATTCACCCCTCCACTTT. Translating it yields CASSESGQLNSPLHF.

The chain combines TRBV5-4 with TRBJ2-3; D is unresolved. V lost 5 bases and J 5 bases, leaving 6 bases between the germline ends. The CDR3 has 11 residues. In germline, CDR1 is SGHNT, CDR2 YYREEE (reference sequence). This chain's CDR3 is CASRTGDTQYF. As DNA, the CDR3 is TGTGCCAGCAGGACTGGAGATACGCAGTATTTT.

The V and J genes are TRBV5-1 and TRBJ2-1; 8 bases are shared with TRBD1. V lost 1 base and J lost 10; bases outside the gene matches: 4. The CDR3 loop spans 13 amino acids. The V gene's germline CDR1 is SGHRS and CDR2 YFSETQ. In DNA, the CDR3 is TGCGCCAGCAGCTTGAACCCAGGGGGCGAGCAGTTCTTC. Encoded protein: CASSLNPGGEQFF. Full variable domain (rest looked up from reference TRBV5-1 and TRBJ2-1): KAGVTQTPRYLIKTRGQQVTLSCSPISGHRSVSWYQQTPGQGLQFLFEYFSETQRNKGNFPGRFSGRQFSNSRSEMNVSTLELGDSALYLCASSLNPGGEQFFGPGTRLTVL.

The V and J genes are TRBV15 and TRBJ2-7, with no clear D. This CDR3 region has 13 residues. Trimming stripped 1 base from V and 3 bases from J, with 7 bases between. CDR1 and CDR2 (germline): LNHNV, YYDKDF (reference sequence). The CDR3 spells CATSRALGYEQYV. For the CDR3, the DNA is TGTGCCACCAGCAGAGCGTTGGGCTACGAGCAGTACGTC.

This chain uses TRBV2 with TRBJ2-1; TRBD2 matches at 14 bases. The germline CDR1 and CDR2 sequences are SNHLY and FYNNEI. J was trimmed by 8 bases and V by 9 bases; bases with no gene match: 6. CDR3 length: 14 residues. The CDR3 DNA reads TGTGCCAGGCAAGGGACTAGCGGGGGTTATGAGCAGTTCTTC. Translating gives CARQGTSGGYEQFF.

The chain joins TRBV5-1 to TRBJ2-5; the D gene is possibly TRBD1 (6 bases). The CDR3 has 15 amino acids. The V end lost 0 bases, the J end lost 2 bases, and 11 bases lay between the germline ends. CDR1 SGHRS and CDR2 YFSETQ come from the germline V gene. The CDR3 DNA is TGCGCCAGCAGCTTGGCGCCAGGGGAACAAGAGACCCAGTACTTC. Protein: CASSLAPGEQETQYF.

The chain is built from TRBV18 and TRBJ1-6, with TRBD1 matching over 7 bases. The ends lost 2 bases at V and 11 bases at J; junction bases unmatched: 9. The CDR3 is 15 amino acids. Germline CDR1 is KGHSH and CDR2 is LQKENI. The chain's CDR3 is CASSPKTGLRTPLHF. CDR3 bases: TGTGCCAGCTCACCAAAGACAGGGCTTAGGACACCCCTCCACTTT.